Below are 32 T cell receptor beta chains sequenced from a single sample in a study of blood T cell repertoires in COVID-19. Method: immunoSEQ multiplex PCR; TCRdb's copy keeps in-frame clones and lacks some. The data show some 390,000 clones, with about nine tenths seen just once and 1.5% to 1.7% held by the top ten. Sequenced sample: peripheral blood. The origin of the receptors is a woman aged 40 to 49 with COVID-19, enrolled during active disease.

The J gene is TRBJ2-1, the V gene TRBV5-6; TRBD2 aligns across 7 bases. V trimming: 4 bases; J trimming: 15 bases; junction bases outside the gene matches: 7. Germline loops: CDR1 SGHDT, CDR2 YYEEEE. The CDR3 contains 11 residues. The CDR3 DNA reads TGTGCCAGCAGCGCCGGGAGGAAGGGGTTCTTC. Its protein product is CASSAGRKGFF.

V is TRBV2 and J is TRBJ1-2, with D unclear. The length of the CDR3 is 14 residues. Trimming took 0 bases from V and 2 from J, leaving 7 bases between them. Germline V gives CDR1 SNHLY, CDR2 FYNNEI. The chain's CDR3 is CASSEAGSNYGYTF. The CDR3 region has the DNA TGTGCCAGCAGTGAAGCCGGGTCGAACTATGGCTACACCTTC.

V is TRBV7-2 and J is TRBJ1-2; no definite D call. Germline V CDR1 and CDR2: SGHTA, FQGNSA. CDR3 length: 14 residues. V gave up 1 base and J gave up 0 bases, with 6 bases separating them. The CDR3 sequence is CASSLDGANYGYTF. CDR3 DNA sequence: TGTGCCAGCAGCTTAGACGGAGCTAACTATGGCTACACCTTC. The whole variable domain, remainder taken from reference TRBV7-2 and TRBJ1-2, is GAGVSQSPSNKVTEKGKDVELRCDPISGHTALYWYRQSLGQGLEFLIYFQGNSAPDKSGLPSDRFSAERTGGSVSTLTIQRTQQEDSAVYLCASSLDGANYGYTFGSGTRLTVV.

The genes are TRBV5-4 and TRBJ2-1; D possibly corresponds to TRBD2 (5 bases). V lost 3 bases and J lost 9, with 19 bases in between. CDR3 length: 15 residues. The germline V gene has CDR1 SGHNT and CDR2 YYREEE (reference sequence). CDR3 loop: CASSSPLAGFSEQFF. The CDR3 nucleotides read TGTGCCAGCAGCTCCCCACTGGCGGGTTTCTCTGAGCAGTTCTTC.

Details on this clone: Other DNA sequences in this specimen translate into the identical CDR3. The V call is TRBV28, the J call TRBJ1-1; perhaps TRBD1 as D (6 bases). The CDR3 contains 13 residues. The ends were cut back, 8 bases at V and 1 base at J, with 11 bases in the middle. From germline, CDR1 is MDHEN and CDR2 SYDVKM. The DNA for the CDR3 is TGTGCCAGCTCAAGGACAGAGAACACTGAAGCTTTCTTT. Its translation is CASSRTENTEAFF.

The gene calls are TRBV19 and TRBJ1-3; D gene ambiguous. CDR1 is LNHDA and CDR2 is SQIVND in the germline V gene (reference sequence). The CDR3 spans 14 residues. V lost 7 bases to trimming and J lost 0 bases, with 10 bases between them. CDR3 in amino acids: CASKVRLSGNTIYF. CDR3 nucleotides: TGTGCCAGTAAAGTGCGGCTCTCTGGAAACACCATATATTTT.

This clone was counted a single time. The chain has TRBV5-4 and TRBJ1-2, with TRBD1 as a possible D gene (5 bases). The CDR3 length is 13 residues. Trimming removed 1 base at V and 2 bases at J, with 6 bases between. CDR1 is SGHNT, CDR2 YYREEE, per germline (reference sequence). This CDR3 is CASSLPGNYGYTF. The DNA for the CDR3 is TGTGCCAGCAGCTTGCCAGGGAACTATGGCTACACCTTC. Complete variable domain (other parts from reference TRBV5-4 and TRBJ1-2): ETGVTQSPTHLIKTRGQQVTLRCSSQSGHNTVSWYQQALGQGPQFIFQYYREEENGRGNFPPRFSGLQFPNYSSELNVNALELDDSALYLCASSLPGNYGYTFGSGTRLTVV.

The chain's CDR3 is CASSLVEGQPQHF. The CDR3 bases are TGCGCCAGCAGCTTGGTGGAGGGACAGCCCCAGCATTTT. The chain combines TRBV5-1 with TRBJ1-5; no definite D call. The CDR3 is 13 residues long. Looked up from germline, CDR1 is SGHRS and CDR2 is YFSETQ. The V end was cut by 0 bases, the J end by 7 bases, with 8 bases between.

This chain joins TRBV15 and TRBJ1-2, with D tentatively TRBD1 (5 bases). The V gene lost 3 bases and the J gene lost 2 bases, with 16 bases spanning the gap. Germline V gene lookup returns CDR1 LNHNV and CDR2 YYDKDF (reference sequence). This CDR3 has 16 residues. CDR3 sequence reads: CATSSSGPVPNYGYTF. CDR3 DNA: TGTGCCACCAGCAGTTCAGGGCCGGTACCCAACTATGGCTACACCTTC.

The V and J genes are TRBV5-1 and TRBJ2-1, with 8 bases aligning to TRBD2. V gave up 3 bases and J gave up 1 base; unmatched junction bases: 9. Germline V gene data show CDR1 as SGHRS and CDR2 as YFSETQ. CDR3 length equals 17 residues. The DNA of the CDR3 is TGCGCCAGCAGCTCAATGAGGGGCGGGGGGTCCTACAATGAGCAGTTCTTC. It specifies CASSSMRGGGSYNEQFF.

Points on this clone: This same CDR3 is encoded by further DNA sequences in the sample. This sequence joins TRBV5-1 and TRBJ1-1, with D possibly TRBD1 on 5 matching bases. V lost 5 bases to trimming and J lost 1 base, with 12 bases between them. From germline, CDR1 is SGHRS and CDR2 YFSETQ. The CDR3 has 14 amino acids. CDR3 amino acids: CASSSAGQNTEAFF. CDR3 coding DNA: TGCGCCAGCAGTTCTGCGGGGCAGAACACTGAAGCTTTCTTT. The whole variable domain, filled in from reference TRBV5-1 and TRBJ1-1, reads KAGVTQTPRYLIKTRGQQVTLSCSPISGHRSVSWYQQTPGQGLQFLFEYFSETQRNKGNFPGRFSGRQFSNSRSEMNVSTLELGDSALYLCASSSAGQNTEAFFGQGTRLTVV.

The rearrangement uses TRBV10-3 and TRBJ2-7; 12 bases are a match to TRBD2. The V gene's germline CDR1 is ENHRY and CDR2 SYGVKD. There are 15 residues in the CDR3. Unmatched junction bases numbered 0, after V lost 2 bases and J lost 1 base. CDR3 nucleotide sequence: TGTGCCATCAGTGAGGGACTAGCGGGGTCCTACGAGCAGTACTTC. This gives the protein CAISEGLAGSYEQYF.

The sample holds a few counts of this clone. V usage is TRBV27 and J usage is TRBJ1-2; 9 nucleotides match TRBD1. Germline values: CDR1 MNHEY, CDR2 SMNVEV (reference sequence). The J segment lost 3 bases and the V segment lost 7 bases, leaving 6 bases of the junction unmatched. This CDR3 contains 14 residues. The DNA for the CDR3 is TGTGCCAGCAAATTACAGGGGGCCGACTATGGCTACACCTTC. Protein product: CASKLQGADYGYTF.

V is TRBV5-4 and J is TRBJ2-1; 7 nucleotides line up with TRBD2. The germline gives CDR1 SGHNT, CDR2 YYREEE (reference sequence). The junction had 2 bases not matched to a gene; V was cut back by 0 bases and J by 2 bases. The CDR3 loop spans 15 amino acids. CDR3 region: CASSLVGGAYNEQFF. The CDR3 region has the DNA TGTGCCAGCAGCTTGGTGGGAGGGGCCTACAATGAGCAGTTCTTC.

The V call is TRBV7-9, the J call TRBJ1-2; no clear D gene. The germline V and J ends were trimmed by 0 bases and 4 bases, with 9 bases remaining between them. Germline V gene sequence: CDR1 SEHNR, CDR2 FQNEAQ (reference sequence). This CDR3 spans 14 amino acids. This CDR3 is CASSLAAGPYGYTF. The CDR3 coding sequence is TGTGCCAGCAGCTTAGCGGCGGGTCCCTATGGCTACACCTTC.

This clone was detected only once. The chain has TRBV28 and TRBJ1-1, with D maybe TRBD1 (6 bases). Germline lookup yields CDR1 MDHEN and CDR2 SYDVKM. The CDR3 length is 15 residues. Trimming took off 2 bases at V and 4 bases at J, with 14 bases between the two ends. CDR3 sequence: CASSLGGAGITEAFF. CDR3 DNA sequence: TGTGCCAGCAGTTTAGGGGGGGCAGGGATCACTGAAGCTTTCTTT.

This clone was picked up one time. Different DNA sequences within this sample yield the same CDR3. The CDR3 bases are TGTGCCAGCAGCCAAGATCGGGTCCCCGGGGAGCTGTTTTTT. Translating it yields CASSQDRVPGELFF. The chain combines TRBV4-2 with TRBJ2-2; the D is unclear. Trimming stripped 0 bases from V and 6 bases from J, with 8 bases between. This CDR3 is 14 amino acids long. Germline CDR1 and CDR2: LGHNA and YNFKEQ.

V is TRBV4-2 and J is TRBJ1-3; 7 bases are a match to TRBD1. Per germline, CDR1 LGHNA and CDR2 YNFKEQ. The CDR3 consists of 17 residues. The V segment lost 4 bases and the J segment 8 bases; nucleotides outside the gene matches: 17. This CDR3 is CASSPSDRVTLRDTIYF. CDR3 in DNA: TGTGCCAGCAGCCCGAGCGACAGGGTCACCCTCCGTGACACCATATATTTT.

The V gene is TRBV7-3, the J gene TRBJ2-5, with 7 bases fitting TRBD2. The V gene end was trimmed by 5 bases and the J gene end by 4 bases; junction bases not matched to a gene: 4. The CDR3 sequence is 13 residues long. Germline CDR1 SGHTA, CDR2 FQGTGA. The CDR3 DNA sequence: TGTGCCAGCAGCGTTAGCGGGCGAGAGACCCAGTACTTC. It specifies CASSVSGRETQYF.

This rearrangement joins TRBV6-5 to TRBJ1-1, with 7 bases matching TRBD1. CDR3 length: 13 amino acids. The V segment lost 5 bases and the J segment 5 bases; nucleotides outside the gene matches: 5. In germline, CDR1 is MNHEY, CDR2 SVGAGI. The chain's CDR3 is CASSLTGETEAFF. CDR3 nucleotide sequence: TGTGCCAGCAGTCTCACAGGGGAGACTGAAGCTTTCTTT.

This chain connects TRBV2 to TRBJ1-5; TRBD1 aligns across 9 bases. The V and J ends lost 6 bases and 0 bases, in that order; junction bases with no gene match: 9. Germline CDR1 and CDR2: SNHLY and FYNNEI. This CDR3 contains 17 residues. CDR3 bases: TGTGCCAGCAGCCGGGACAGGGTATTATATAGCAATCAGCCCCAGCATTTT. Amino acids: CASSRDRVLYSNQPQHF.

This sequence joins TRBV27 and TRBJ2-7; TRBD1 is a possible D gene (5 bases). The CDR3 covers 12 residues. Germline CDR1 reads MNHEY; CDR2 reads SMNVEV (reference sequence). The V and J ends lost 3 bases and 3 bases respectively, with 6 bases between them. The DNA of the CDR3 is TGTGCCAGCAGTTTTCAGGGCTACGAGCAGTACTTC. It codes for CASSFQGYEQYF.

The chain has TRBV19 and TRBJ1-3, with 7 bases matching TRBD1. Germline CDR1 is LNHDA and CDR2 is SQIVND (reference sequence). With 6 bases clipped from V and 0 bases from J, the junction kept 11 bases outside the gene matches. CDR3 size: 17 residues. The CDR3 sequence is CASSPRTQGISGNTIYF. DNA of the CDR3: TGTGCCAGTAGCCCCAGAACACAGGGGATCTCTGGAAACACCATATATTTT.

This clone has only one observation. This chain joins TRBV28 and TRBJ2-1; 9 positions agree with TRBD2. The germline V gene has CDR1 MDHEN and CDR2 SYDVKM. The CDR3 runs 15 residues. V trimming: 6 bases; J trimming: 3 bases; junction bases outside the gene matches: 6. CDR3 in DNA: TGTGCCAGCAGACCAAGCGGGAGGTTCTACAATGAGCAGTTCTTC. Its protein product is CASRPSGRFYNEQFF.

This clone has just a few counts. The chain is built from TRBV28 and TRBJ1-2; TRBD1 agrees at 7 bases. This CDR3 contains 13 residues. Losses at the gene ends were 5 bases for V and 5 bases for J; bases not matched to a gene: 5. Germline V gives CDR1 MDHEN, CDR2 SYDVKM. CDR3 nucleotide sequence: TGTGCCAGCAGTCCGACAGGGCAGTATGGCTACACCTTC. Protein product: CASSPTGQYGYTF.

This clone showed up just once. The chain couples TRBV2 to TRBJ2-2; 9 bases match TRBD1. Germline CDR1 SNHLY, CDR2 FYNNEI. With V trimmed by 3 bases and J by 4 bases, 6 bases remained unmatched. The CDR3 extends over 16 amino acids. The CDR3 region is CASSDPGQGFTGELFF. In nucleotides, the CDR3 is TGTGCCAGCAGTGACCCGGGACAGGGCTTCACCGGGGAGCTGTTTTTT.

This chain uses TRBV7-9 with TRBJ2-7; D may be TRBD1 (6 bases). Germline V gene sequence: CDR1 SEHNR, CDR2 FQNEAQ (reference sequence). V lost 4 bases and J lost 3, with 16 bases in between. The CDR3 spans 15 residues. The CDR3 nucleotides are TGTGCCAGCAGCTCCCAGGGGTCAGAACTCTACGAGCAGTACTTC. Protein: CASSSQGSELYEQYF.

The V and J genes are TRBV7-9 and TRBJ1-2; TRBD1 aligns across 7 bases. J gave up 8 bases and V 3 bases, and 6 bases lay outside the gene matches. This CDR3 spans 13 amino acids. Germline CDR1 reads SEHNR; CDR2 reads FQNEAQ (reference sequence). CDR3 bases: TGTGCCAGCAGCTTGAAGGGGGCAGGAGGCTACACCTTC. This gives the protein CASSLKGAGGYTF. Complete variable domain (other parts from reference TRBV7-9 and TRBJ1-2): DTGVSQNPRHKITKRGQNVTFRCDPISEHNRLYWYRQTLGQGPEFLTYFQNEAQLEKSRLLSDRFSAERPKGSFSTLEIQRTEQGDSAMYLCASSLKGAGGYTFGSGTRLTVV.

Details on this clone: This may stem from a read error, because a much larger clone lies one nucleotide away. The chain employs TRBV2 and TRBJ1-1, with D perhaps TRBD1 (6 bases). V lost 3 bases and J lost 1, with 6 bases in between. The CDR3 totals 13 residues. Germline lookup yields CDR1 SNHLY and CDR2 FYNNEI. The CDR3, as DNA: TGTGCCAGCAGTGACAGGGGGAACACTGAAGCTTTCTTT. This gives the protein CASSDRGNTEAFF.

V is TRBV29-1 and J is TRBJ2-7, with D possibly TRBD2 on 6 matching bases. The V gene lost 4 bases and the J gene lost 7 bases, with 11 bases spanning the gap. This CDR3 spans 11 amino acids. From germline, CDR1 is SQVTM and CDR2 ANQGSEA. Here the CDR3 DNA reads TGCAGCGTTGGGGGGGAGTATGAGCAGTACTTC. Translating it yields CSVGGEYEQYF.

J is TRBJ1-2 and V is TRBV7-8; 8 bases map to TRBD1. The CDR3 totals 12 residues. CDR1 and CDR2 (germline): SGHVS, FQNEAQ. The trim removed 5 bases at V and 6 bases at J, leaving 2 bases unmatched. CDR3 protein: CASSLTGDGYTF. The CDR3 bases are TGTGCCAGCAGCCTGACAGGGGATGGCTACACCTTC.

The chain is built from TRBV4-1 and TRBJ2-1; TRBD2 matches 7 bases. This CDR3 has 17 amino acids. Trimming cost V 0 bases and J 0 bases; bases outside gene matches: 5. Germline V gene lookup returns CDR1 MGHRA and CDR2 YSYEKL. This CDR3 reads CASSQDVGRGSYNEQFF. As DNA, the CDR3 is TGCGCCAGCAGCCAAGATGTGGGGAGGGGCTCCTACAATGAGCAGTTCTTC.